A selection of T cell receptor beta chains follows, all from one sample in a study of T-cell memory formation after mild COVID-19. From the 5' RACE reads, TCRdb called clonotypes with MiXCR, one entry per CDR3 protein. The sample holds some 490,000 distinct CDR3 sequences, roughly 18% seen once. Sample: PBMCs or a T cell subset sorted from them (not recorded which). These receptor sequences come from an adult woman who had mild COVID-19 (a few samples of this study predate the infection). Cell type and time point are not known. Each CDR3 is given with its conserved first and last residue. D genes are given only for firm matches. Clone sizes are given selectively: once, few, many, or a class where the clone is expanded.

D gene	V gene	J gene	clone size	CDR3 DNA	CDR3 protein
NA	TRBV4-2	TRBJ2-2	few	TGTGCCAGCAGCCGAGTTGGCGGGGAGCTGTTTTTT	CASSRVGGELFF
NA	TRBV27	TRBJ2-1	NA	TGTGCCAGCAGACCTGGGGCGTACAATGAGCAGTTCTTC	CASRPGAYNEQFF
NA	TRBV7-9	TRBJ2-3	few	TGTGCCAGCAGCCCCCTGGATACGCAGTATTTT	CASSPLDTQYF
TRBD1	TRBV5-1	TRBJ1-6	NA	TGCGCCAGCAGCTCAGGACAGGGGGAGATACCACCCCTCCACTTT	CASSSGQGEIPPLHF
NA	TRBV5-1	TRBJ2-7	once	TGCGCCAGCAGCTCGGCAGGGCACCTCTACGAGCAGTACTTC	CASSSAGHLYEQYF
TRBD1	TRBV12-3/TRBV12-4	TRBJ2-7	NA	TGTGCCAGCAGGCGGGACAGGGTCCACGAGCAGTACTTC	CASRRDRVHEQYF
TRBD1	TRBV12-3/TRBV12-4	TRBJ1-1	NA	TGTGCCAGCCTTACACAGGGGCCGAGAACTGAAGCTTTCTTT	CASLTQGPRTEAFF
NA	TRBV30	TRBJ1-1	NA	TGTGCCTGGAGTAACAGGCGGAACACTGAAGCTTTCTTT	CAWSNRRNTEAFF
NA	TRBV7-9	TRBJ2-1	few	TGTGCCAGCAGCCCGACTTGGCGAAGCTCCTACAATGAGCAGTTCTTC	CASSPTWRSSYNEQFF
NA	TRBV24-1	TRBJ1-2	NA	TGTGCCACCAGTGATGAAGGGGATGGCTACACCTTC	CATSDEGDGYTF
NA	TRBV7-8	TRBJ1-2	many	TGTGCCAGCAGCTTAGTTGAGGGGCGCGATGGCTACACCTTC	CASSLVEGRDGYTF
TRBD1	TRBV12-3/TRBV12-4	TRBJ1-1	few	TGTGCCAGCAGTCAGGACAGGGACTACACTGAAGCTTTCTTT	CASSQDRDYTEAFF
NA	TRBV7-2	TRBJ2-2	NA	TGTGCCAGCAGCTCGAGGGGAGGGGGCACCGGGGAGCTGTTTTTT	CASSSRGGGTGELFF
NA	TRBV20-1	TRBJ2-7	few	TGCAGTGCCACCTGGAGTGCCGTAACCTACGAGCAGTACTTC	CSATWSAVTYEQYF
NA	TRBV12-3/TRBV12-4	TRBJ1-4	NA	TGTGCCAGCAAGGACGGGGATCGGGGTGAAAAACTGTTTTTT	CASKDGDRGEKLFF
NA	TRBV20-1	TRBJ2-2	many	TGCAGTGCCCGGGACCAGAACACCGGGGAGCTGTTTTTT	CSARDQNTGELFF
NA	TRBV20-1	TRBJ2-1	few	TGCAGTGCTAGAGCCTTCGGGCAGGCCTACAATGAGCAGTTCTTC	CSARAFGQAYNEQFF
NA	TRBV9	TRBJ2-1	NA	TGTGCCAGCAGCGTAGACCGGGCTCGTTCCTATGAGCAGTTCTTC	CASSVDRARSYEQFF
TRBD1	TRBV14	TRBJ2-7	few	TGTGCCAGCAGCCAAGGTATCCGACAGGGGCTTCACTACGAGCAGTACTTC	CASSQGIRQGLHYEQYF
NA	TRBV7-9	TRBJ1-3	NA	TGTGCCAGCAGCTCGACCTCCCGGGGCTCTGGAAACACCATATATTTT	CASSSTSRGSGNTIYF
NA	TRBV10-3	TRBJ2-3	NA	TGTGCCATCAGTAGTTCAGGGGCGACAGATACGCAGTATTTT	CAISSSGATDTQYF
NA	TRBV7-9	TRBJ1-4	NA	TGTGCCAGCAGCATTAAGGGGGCAACTAATGAAAAACTGTTTTTT	CASSIKGATNEKLFF
TRBD2	TRBV7-2	TRBJ2-7	few	TGTGCCAGCGGGGAGGGAGGTAACTACGAGCAGTACTTC	CASGEGGNYEQYF
NA	TRBV4-1	TRBJ1-2	NA	TGCGCCAGCAGCCAAGAATTAGAAGCCTATGGCTACACCTTC	CASSQELEAYGYTF
TRBD1	TRBV7-9	TRBJ1-2	few	TGTGCCAGCAGCATCGACAGGGGGCAGGGCTATGGCTACACCTTC	CASSIDRGQGYGYTF
NA	TRBV7-3	TRBJ2-2	NA	TGTGCCAGCAGCTTAACGATTAACACCGGGGAGCTGTTTTTT	CASSLTINTGELFF
NA	TRBV20-1	TRBJ1-1	few	TGCAGTGCTAGTACCAGGAGGGACACTGAAGCTTTCTTT	CSASTRRDTEAFF